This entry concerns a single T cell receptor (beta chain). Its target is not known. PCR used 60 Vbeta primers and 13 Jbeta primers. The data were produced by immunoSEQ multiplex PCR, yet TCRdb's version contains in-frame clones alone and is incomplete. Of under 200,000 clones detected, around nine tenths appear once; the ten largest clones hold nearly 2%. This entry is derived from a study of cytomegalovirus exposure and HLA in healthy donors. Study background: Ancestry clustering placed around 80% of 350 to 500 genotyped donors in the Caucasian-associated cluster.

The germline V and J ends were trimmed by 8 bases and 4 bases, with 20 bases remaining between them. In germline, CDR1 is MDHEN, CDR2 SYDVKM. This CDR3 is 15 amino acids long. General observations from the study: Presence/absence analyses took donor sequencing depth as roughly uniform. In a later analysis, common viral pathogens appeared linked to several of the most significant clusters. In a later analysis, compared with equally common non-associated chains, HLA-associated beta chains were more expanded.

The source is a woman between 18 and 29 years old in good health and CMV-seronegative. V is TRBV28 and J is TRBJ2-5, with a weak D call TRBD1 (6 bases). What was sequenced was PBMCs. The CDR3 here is CASSPPQGYGETQYF. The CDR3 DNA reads TGTGCCAGCTCCCCCCCACAGGGATACGGAGAGACCCAGTACTTC.